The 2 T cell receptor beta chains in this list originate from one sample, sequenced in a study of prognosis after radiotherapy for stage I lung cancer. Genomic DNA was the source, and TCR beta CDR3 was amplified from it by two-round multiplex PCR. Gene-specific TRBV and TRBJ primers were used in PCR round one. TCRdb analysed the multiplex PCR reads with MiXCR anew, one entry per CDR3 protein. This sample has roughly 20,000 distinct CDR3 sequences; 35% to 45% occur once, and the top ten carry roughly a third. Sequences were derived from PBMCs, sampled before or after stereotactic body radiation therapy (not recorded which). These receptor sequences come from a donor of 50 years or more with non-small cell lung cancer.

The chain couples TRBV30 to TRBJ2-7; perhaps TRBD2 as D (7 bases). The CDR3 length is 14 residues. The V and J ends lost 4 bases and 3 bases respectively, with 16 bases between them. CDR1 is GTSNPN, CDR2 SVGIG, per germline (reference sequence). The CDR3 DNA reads TGTGCCTGGATTCCGGGGGGCGCGGGCTACGAGCAGTACTTC. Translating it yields CAWIPGGAGYEQYF.

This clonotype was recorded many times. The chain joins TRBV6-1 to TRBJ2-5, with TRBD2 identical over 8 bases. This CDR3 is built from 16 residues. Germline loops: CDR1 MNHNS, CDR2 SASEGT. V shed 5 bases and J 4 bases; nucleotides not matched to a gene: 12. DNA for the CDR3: TGTGCCAGCAGTCTAGCCCAGGGACTAGTAACAGAGACCCAGTACTTC. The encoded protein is CASSLAQGLVTETQYF.